A single count supports the clone carrying this T cell receptor beta chain. The data originate from a study of blood T cell repertoires in COVID-19. Across the study: There were acute and convalescent COVID-19 samples, and they came from the United States, Italy and Spain.

Methods used by the authors: Scientists estimated how many nucleated cells there were by amplifying reference gene primers. Measured with immunoSEQ multiplex PCR; TCRdb has only the in-frame clones, and not every one. V and J calls and clone size come straight from that table; D and trimming were deduced from the DNA. The sample includes 65,000 to 75,000 clones, approximately 80% seen only once; the top ten take about a sixth. The receptor was derived from a human donor in a cohort sampled during active COVID-19. Input material: peripheral blood.

The CDR3 loop is CASSSRDRAKNIQYF. In DNA form, the CDR3 reads TGTGCCAGCAGTTCCCGGGACAGAGCCAAAAACATTCAGTACTTC. The chain carries TRBV2 and TRBJ2-4, with 7 bases that match TRBD1. CDR1 is SNHLY, CDR2 FYNNEI, per germline. The CDR3 spans 15 residues. The trim removed 5 bases at V and 0 bases at J, leaving 4 bases unmatched.